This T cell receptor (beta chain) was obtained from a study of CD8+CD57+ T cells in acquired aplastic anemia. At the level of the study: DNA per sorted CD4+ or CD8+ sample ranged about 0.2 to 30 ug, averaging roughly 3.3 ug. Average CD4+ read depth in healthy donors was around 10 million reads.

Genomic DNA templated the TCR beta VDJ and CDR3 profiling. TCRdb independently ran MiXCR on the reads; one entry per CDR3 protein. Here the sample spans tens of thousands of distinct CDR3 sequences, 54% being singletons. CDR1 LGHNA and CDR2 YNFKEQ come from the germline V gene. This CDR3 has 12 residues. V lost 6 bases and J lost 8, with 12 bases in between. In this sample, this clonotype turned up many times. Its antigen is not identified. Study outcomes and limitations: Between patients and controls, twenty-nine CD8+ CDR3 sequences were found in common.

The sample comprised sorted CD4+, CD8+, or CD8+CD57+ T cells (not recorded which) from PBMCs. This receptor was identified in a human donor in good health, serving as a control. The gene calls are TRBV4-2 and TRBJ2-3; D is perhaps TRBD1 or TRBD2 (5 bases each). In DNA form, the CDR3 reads TGTGCCAGCAGACCTACAGGAGGTACGCAGTATTTT. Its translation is CASRPTGGTQYF.